These T cell receptor beta chains were read from a single sample in a study of blood T cell repertoires in COVID-19. Profiled with immunoSEQ multiplex PCR; TCRdb holds only in-frame clones, not every one. The table includes roughly 520,000 clones, 88% detected once. Sequenced sample: PBMCs or T cells enriched from blood (not recorded which). The source of these receptors is a woman aged 40-49 years who had recovered from COVID-19. Both conserved end residues are part of each CDR3. The order of the fields is V gene, D gene, clone size, J gene, CDR3 DNA, CDR3 protein. The D gene is left open where the match is weak. Size tells how often a clone was seen (once, few, many) or the class of an expanded clone, and some rows leave it out.

v_gene: TRBV7-8; d_gene: TRBD2; abundance: -; j_gene: TRBJ2-1; CDR3nt: TGTGCCAGCAGCTTAATGGGCCCTAGCGCCCTAGCGGGGGATTACAATGAGCAGTTCTTC; CDR3aa: CASSLMGPSALAGDYNEQFF
v_gene: TRBV3-1/TRBV3-2; d_gene: -; abundance: -; j_gene: TRBJ1-1; CDR3nt: TGTGCCAGCAGCCAAGCTCCCGGGACAAGGAACACTGAAGCTTTCTTT; CDR3aa: CASSQAPGTRNTEAFF
v_gene: TRBV12-3/TRBV12-4; d_gene: -; abundance: -; j_gene: TRBJ1-1; CDR3nt: TGTGCCAGCAGTTCAGACTCGAACACTGAAGCTTTCTTT; CDR3aa: CASSSDSNTEAFF
v_gene: TRBV7-2; d_gene: -; abundance: -; j_gene: TRBJ1-1; CDR3nt: TGTGCCAGCAGCTTAGAGGTCCCCCTCGGCCAGGGGAACACTGAAGCTTTCTTT; CDR3aa: CASSLEVPLGQGNTEAFF
v_gene: TRBV4-3; d_gene: TRBD2; abundance: -; j_gene: TRBJ2-7; CDR3nt: TGCGCCAGCAGCCAAGCCGCCAGGGGTCTTAGCGGGGCCTACGAGCAGTACTTC; CDR3aa: CASSQAARGLSGAYEQYF
v_gene: TRBV15; d_gene: -; abundance: -; j_gene: TRBJ1-2; CDR3nt: TGTGCCACCACCAAGGGGACACAAGAACTTGATGGCTACACCTTC; CDR3aa: CATTKGTQELDGYTF
v_gene: TRBV7-2; d_gene: -; abundance: -; j_gene: TRBJ2-5; CDR3nt: TGTGCCAGCAGCTTATCTTGGCAGGAGACCCAGTACTTC; CDR3aa: CASSLSWQETQYF
v_gene: TRBV14; d_gene: TRBD2; abundance: -; j_gene: TRBJ2-3; CDR3nt: TGTGCCAGCAGCCACCTACTAGCGGGAGGGCCCACAGATACGCAGTATTTT; CDR3aa: CASSHLLAGGPTDTQYF
v_gene: TRBV19; d_gene: TRBD1; abundance: few; j_gene: TRBJ1-1; CDR3nt: TGTGCCAGTTATTCCGGGACAGGGGTAGTCAAAGCTTTCTTT; CDR3aa: CASYSGTGVVKAFF
v_gene: TRBV15; d_gene: -; abundance: -; j_gene: TRBJ1-6; CDR3nt: TGTGCCACCAGCAGAGATCGGGCCGGGACCCTCCACTTT; CDR3aa: CATSRDRAGTLHF
v_gene: TRBV30; d_gene: TRBD2; abundance: -; j_gene: TRBJ2-1; CDR3nt: TGTGCCTGGAGTGCCACCGGGACTAGCGGTTCTAAGAGCTCCTACAATGAGCAGTTCTTC; CDR3aa: CAWSATGTSGSKSSYNEQFF
v_gene: TRBV3-1/TRBV3-2; d_gene: TRBD1; abundance: -; j_gene: TRBJ2-1; CDR3nt: TGTGCCAGCAGCCCGGGGACAGACCCTTACAATGAGCAGTTCTTC; CDR3aa: CASSPGTDPYNEQFF
v_gene: TRBV5-4; d_gene: -; abundance: -; j_gene: TRBJ1-2; CDR3nt: TGTGCCAGCAGCCCTAGGTCTGGGAGGGGGAACTATGGCTACACCTTC; CDR3aa: CASSPRSGRGNYGYTF
v_gene: TRBV19; d_gene: -; abundance: -; j_gene: TRBJ1-1; CDR3nt: TGTGCCAGTAGTTCAGGGATATTGAACACTGAAGCTTTCTTT; CDR3aa: CASSSGILNTEAFF
v_gene: TRBV10-2; d_gene: -; abundance: -; j_gene: TRBJ2-3; CDR3nt: TGCGCCAGCAGTGAAGGTGCGGGGTTGAGCACAGATACGCAGTATTTT; CDR3aa: CASSEGAGLSTDTQYF
v_gene: TRBV18; d_gene: -; abundance: -; j_gene: TRBJ1-5; CDR3nt: TGTGCCAGCTCCACAACGGGGGGAAATCAGCCCCAGCATTTT; CDR3aa: CASSTTGGNQPQHF
v_gene: TRBV15; d_gene: TRBD2; abundance: -; j_gene: TRBJ2-1; CDR3nt: TGTGCCACCAGCAGAGGAGTAGCGGGGGATACCTACAATGAGCAGTTCTTC; CDR3aa: CATSRGVAGDTYNEQFF
v_gene: TRBV11-2; d_gene: TRBD2; abundance: -; j_gene: TRBJ2-1; CDR3nt: TGTGCCAGCAGCCCCAGACTAGCGGAGGGGCATGAGCAGTTCTTC; CDR3aa: CASSPRLAEGHEQFF
v_gene: TRBV11-3; d_gene: -; abundance: -; j_gene: TRBJ2-7; CDR3nt: TGTGCCAGCAGCTCTTTCTACGAGCAGTACTTC; CDR3aa: CASSSFYEQYF
v_gene: TRBV19; d_gene: TRBD1; abundance: -; j_gene: TRBJ1-1; CDR3nt: TGTGCCACCTACACAGGGGTTAGGATCACTGAAGCTTTCTTT; CDR3aa: CATYTGVRITEAFF
v_gene: TRBV25-1; d_gene: TRBD1; abundance: -; j_gene: TRBJ2-5; CDR3nt: TGTGCCAGCAGTGCCTTGGGGACAGGGACGTGGGAGACCCAGTACTTC; CDR3aa: CASSALGTGTWETQYF
v_gene: TRBV13; d_gene: TRBD2; abundance: -; j_gene: TRBJ2-3; CDR3nt: TGTGCCAGCACTTGGACTAGCGGGGGGGATACGCAGTATTTT; CDR3aa: CASTWTSGGDTQYF
v_gene: TRBV6-5; d_gene: TRBD2; abundance: -; j_gene: TRBJ2-1; CDR3nt: TGTGCCAGCAAGTCGGGAGGGCTACCACCAAATGAGCAGTTCTTC; CDR3aa: CASKSGGLPPNEQFF
v_gene: TRBV7-2; d_gene: -; abundance: -; j_gene: TRBJ1-1; CDR3nt: TGTGCCAGCAGTCAGGCTCCGGGACAACACACTGAAGCTTTCTTT; CDR3aa: CASSQAPGQHTEAFF
v_gene: TRBV7-9; d_gene: -; abundance: -; j_gene: TRBJ2-1; CDR3nt: TGTGCCAGCAGCCCCCAGGAGGGCGCCCTGTACAATGAGCAGTTCTTC; CDR3aa: CASSPQEGALYNEQFF
v_gene: TRBV29-1; d_gene: -; abundance: -; j_gene: TRBJ1-2; CDR3nt: TGCAGCGTTGAAGATCTAGCGGCAGGGCGAGACTATGGCTACACCTTC; CDR3aa: CSVEDLAAGRDYGYTF
v_gene: TRBV11-2; d_gene: TRBD2; abundance: -; j_gene: TRBJ2-1; CDR3nt: TGTGCCAGCAGCCCTGGGACTAGCTTAGGGAATGAGCAGTTCTTC; CDR3aa: CASSPGTSLGNEQFF
v_gene: TRBV4-3; d_gene: -; abundance: -; j_gene: TRBJ1-1; CDR3nt: TGCGCCAGCAGCCCCGGCGGGACTAACACTGAAGCTTTCTTT; CDR3aa: CASSPGGTNTEAFF
v_gene: TRBV4-1; d_gene: -; abundance: -; j_gene: TRBJ2-7; CDR3nt: TGCGCCAGCAGCCAAGTTGAGAGCATAAATGGCGAGCAGTACTTC; CDR3aa: CASSQVESINGEQYF
v_gene: TRBV2; d_gene: TRBD1; abundance: -; j_gene: TRBJ1-1; CDR3nt: TGTGCCAGCCCTGACCGGGACAGGGGTCCTGAAGCTTTCTTT; CDR3aa: CASPDRDRGPEAFF
v_gene: TRBV19; d_gene: -; abundance: -; j_gene: TRBJ1-1; CDR3nt: TGTGCCAGTAGCCGTAAGGCGGGGATTACTGAAGCTTTCTTT; CDR3aa: CASSRKAGITEAFF
v_gene: TRBV11-3; d_gene: TRBD1; abundance: -; j_gene: TRBJ2-5; CDR3nt: TGTGCCAGCAGCCCCAGGACAGGACAAGAGACCCAGTACTTC; CDR3aa: CASSPRTGQETQYF
v_gene: TRBV4-2; d_gene: TRBD2; abundance: -; j_gene: TRBJ2-7; CDR3nt: TGTGCCAGCAGCCCAATGACCGGGACTAGCTTTTTCGCCGAGCAGTACTTC; CDR3aa: CASSPMTGTSFFAEQYF
v_gene: TRBV4-3; d_gene: -; abundance: -; j_gene: TRBJ2-1; CDR3nt: TGCGCCAGCAGCCAGAAGGGGCATCCAGGTGATGAGCAGTTCTTC; CDR3aa: CASSQKGHPGDEQFF
v_gene: TRBV5-1; d_gene: TRBD2; abundance: -; j_gene: TRBJ2-7; CDR3nt: TGCGCCAGCAGCGCTGGGACTAGCGGCTACGAGCAGTACTTC; CDR3aa: CASSAGTSGYEQYF
v_gene: TRBV7-8; d_gene: -; abundance: -; j_gene: TRBJ1-6; CDR3nt: TGTGCCAGCAGCTTAGCAGGGGATCGTAATTCACCCCTCCACTTT; CDR3aa: CASSLAGDRNSPLHF
v_gene: TRBV24-1; d_gene: -; abundance: -; j_gene: TRBJ2-2; CDR3nt: TGTGCCACCGGCAGGGATGGAGTCGGGGAGCTGTTTTTT; CDR3aa: CATGRDGVGELFF
v_gene: TRBV19; d_gene: TRBD1; abundance: -; j_gene: TRBJ1-2; CDR3nt: TGTGCCAGTAGTATAGCCCCCACAGGGGCGGGGGGCTACACCTTC; CDR3aa: CASSIAPTGAGGYTF
v_gene: TRBV5-1; d_gene: -; abundance: -; j_gene: TRBJ1-2; CDR3nt: TGCGCCAGCAGCTTCATGGCCTCTAACTATGGCTACACCTTC; CDR3aa: CASSFMASNYGYTF